The TCR beta chain under discussion was sequenced for a study of shared clonotypes between healthy human individuals. TCRdb keeps only in-frame clones here, not all; method: immunoSEQ multiplex PCR. Found here are about 2 million clones, roughly 94% of them singletons; the top ten hold roughly 0.13%. Germline loops: CDR1 SGHRS, CDR2 YFSETQ. The CDR3 has 14 residues. Trimming took off 4 bases at V and 2 bases at J, with 13 bases between the two ends. Material for sequencing was naive CD4+ T cells sorted from blood. Subset given: CD45RA+ positively selected. The chain carries TRBV5-1 and TRBJ2-7; maybe TRBD1 (6 bases). This TCR was sampled from a man in his late teens or twenties in good health. The CDR3 loop reads CASSPGTSPYEQYF. CDR3 coding DNA: TGCGCCAGCAGCCCCGGGACATCTCCCTACGAGCAGTACTTC.